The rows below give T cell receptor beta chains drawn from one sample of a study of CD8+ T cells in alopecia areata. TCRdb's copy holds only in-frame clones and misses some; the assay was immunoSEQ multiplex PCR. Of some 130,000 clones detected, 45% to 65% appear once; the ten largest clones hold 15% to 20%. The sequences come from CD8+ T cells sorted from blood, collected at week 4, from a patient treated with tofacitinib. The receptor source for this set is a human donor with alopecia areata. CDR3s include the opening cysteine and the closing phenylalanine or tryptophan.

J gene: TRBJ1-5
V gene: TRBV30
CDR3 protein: CAVGSENSNQPQHF

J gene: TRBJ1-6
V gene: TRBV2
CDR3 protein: CASGGQPAGDPLHF

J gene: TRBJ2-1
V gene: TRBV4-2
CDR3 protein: CASSQDMRVDEQFF

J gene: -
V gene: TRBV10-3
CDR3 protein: CAISGGQINEQYF

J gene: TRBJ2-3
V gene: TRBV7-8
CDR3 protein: CASSFPRTSGADTDTQYF

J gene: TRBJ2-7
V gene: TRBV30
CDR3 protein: CAWSVLMNEQYF

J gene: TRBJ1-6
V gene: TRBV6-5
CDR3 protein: CASGTGDSPLHF

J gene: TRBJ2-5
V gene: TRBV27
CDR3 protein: CASSYLYQETQYF

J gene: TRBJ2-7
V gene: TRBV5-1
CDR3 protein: CASSLEGRYYEQYF

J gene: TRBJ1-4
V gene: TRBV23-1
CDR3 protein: CASSQNRDRVTNRDEKLFF

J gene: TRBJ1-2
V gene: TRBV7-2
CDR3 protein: CASSPRNRGRDHGYTF

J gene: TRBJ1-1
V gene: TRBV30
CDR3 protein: CAWRGGVLEAFF

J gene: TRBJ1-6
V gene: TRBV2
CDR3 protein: CASSPFRDRGPYNSPLHF

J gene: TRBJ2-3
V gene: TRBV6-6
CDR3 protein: CASSYLITDTQYF

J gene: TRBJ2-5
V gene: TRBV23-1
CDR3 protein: CASSLRQGGETQYF

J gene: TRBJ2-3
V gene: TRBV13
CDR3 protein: CASSNTGTTDTQYF